These 16 T cell receptor beta chains share one sample of origin, sequenced in a study of blood T cell repertoires in COVID-19. Sequencing was performed with immunoSEQ multiplex PCR; in TCRdb, only in-frame clones are kept and a portion is missing. The sample includes about 59,000 clones, roughly 80% of them seen just once. Sequences were obtained from peripheral blood. The receptors were gathered from a woman between 65 and 79 years old with acute or convalescent COVID-19.

This chain links TRBV27 with TRBJ1-5; no firm D call. The CDR3 extends over 14 amino acids. Germline V gene sequence: CDR1 MNHEY, CDR2 SMNVEV (reference sequence). V was pared by 5 bases and J by 1 base, with 9 bases between. The CDR3 DNA sequence: TGTGCCAGCAGTCCCCTCCGGAGCAATCAGCCCCAGCATTTT. It is translated as CASSPLRSNQPQHF.

This chain joins TRBV5-1 and TRBJ2-7, with 7 bases that match TRBD1. The CDR3 contains 13 residues. V shed 2 bases, J shed 3 bases, and the junction held 2 bases outside the gene matches. Germline lookup yields CDR1 SGHRS and CDR2 YFSETQ. CDR3 sequence: CASSLQGNYEQYF. The DNA for the CDR3 is TGCGCCAGCAGCTTACAGGGGAACTACGAGCAGTACTTC. The variable domain in full, completed from reference TRBV5-1 and TRBJ2-7, reads KAGVTQTPRYLIKTRGQQVTLSCSPISGHRSVSWYQQTPGQGLQFLFEYFSETQRNKGNFPGRFSGRQFSNSRSEMNVSTLELGDSALYLCASSLQGNYEQYFGPGTRLTVT.

This clone appeared once. The gene calls are TRBV9 and TRBJ1-1; D is unresolved. Germline V gives CDR1 SGDLS, CDR2 YYNGEE. The CDR3 runs to 11 residues. V gave up 7 bases and J gave up 4 bases, with 8 bases separating them. CDR3 sequence (DNA): TGTGCCAGCGAGCTAGTCACTGAAGCTTTCTTT. This sequence encodes CASELVTEAFF.

V and J are TRBV7-2 and TRBJ2-2; 8 bases are shared with TRBD1. The CDR3 has 16 residues. V shed 6 bases, J shed 4 bases, and the junction held 10 bases outside the gene matches. CDR1 SGHTA and CDR2 FQGNSA come from the germline V gene. The CDR3 DNA sequence: TGTGCCAGCAGTCGAAATGGACAGGGTGCCACCGGGGAGCTGTTTTTT. It encodes CASSRNGQGATGELFF.

This chain joins TRBV9 and TRBJ1-2; D perhaps matches TRBD1 (6 bases). The germline V and J ends were trimmed by 3 bases and 8 bases, with 17 bases remaining between them. The germline CDR1 and CDR2 sequences are SGDLS and YYNGEE. The CDR3 length is 14 residues. CDR3 in amino acids: CASSESLRGEGYTF. In DNA, the CDR3 is TGTGCCAGCAGCGAGTCCCTCAGGGGCGAAGGCTACACCTTC.

Here the CDR3 DNA reads TGTGCCAGTAGTGATAGGGACAGTAGCAATCAGCCCCAGCATTTT. The encoded protein is CASSDRDSSNQPQHF. The chain recombines TRBV19 with TRBJ1-5, with 7 positions matching TRBD1. There are 15 residues in the CDR3. The V gene's germline CDR1 is LNHDA and CDR2 SQIVND (reference sequence). V trimming: 5 bases; J trimming: 0 bases; junction bases outside the gene matches: 4.

The gene calls are TRBV10-3 and TRBJ2-2; the D gene is possibly TRBD2 (5 bases). CDR1 ENHRY and CDR2 SYGVKD come from the germline V gene. The CDR3 sequence is 13 residues long. V lost 10 bases and J lost 3, with 12 bases in between. DNA for the CDR3: TGTGCCAAGGGAGCGACCGACACCGGGGAGCTGTTTTTT. It codes for CAKGATDTGELFF.

The chain joins TRBV5-6 to TRBJ1-1; a possible D gene is TRBD1 (5 bases). V lost 4 bases to trimming and J lost 8 bases, with 12 bases between them. CDR1 SGHDT and CDR2 YYEEEE come from the germline V gene. This CDR3 region has 12 residues. CDR3 sequence reads: CASSLGTPEAFF. The CDR3 DNA is TGTGCCAGCAGCCTCGGGACTCCCGAAGCTTTCTTT.

This sequence joins TRBV13 and TRBJ1-2, with 9 bases that match TRBD1. Germline values: CDR1 PRHDT, CDR2 FYEKMQ (reference sequence). The CDR3 is 12 residues long. Trimming at V came to 5 bases and at J to 12 bases, leaving 7 bases not matched to a gene. The CDR3 region is CASSAGTGLNTF. The CDR3 DNA reads as TGTGCCAGCAGCGCAGGGACAGGGCTGAACACCTTC.

The genes are TRBV3-1 (or the pseudogene TRBV3-2) and TRBJ1-1; D is perhaps TRBD1 (6 bases). Germline lookup yields CDR1 LGHDT and CDR2 YNNKEL (reference sequence). The V gene lost 4 bases and the J gene lost 1 base, with 10 bases spanning the gap. This CDR3 has 14 amino acids. The CDR3, as DNA: TGTGCCAGCAGCCTTTACAGGGAGAACACTGAAGCTTTCTTT. Amino acid sequence: CASSLYRENTEAFF.

V usage is TRBV12-3 or TRBV12-4 and J usage is TRBJ1-1; D is perhaps TRBD1 (6 bases). This CDR3 contains 13 residues. V lost 2 bases, J lost 7 bases, and 11 bases lay in between. The DNA for the CDR3 is TGTGCCAGCAGTTTACAGGGGCCCCATGAAGCTTTCTTT. Translating gives CASSLQGPHEAFF.

Worth noting for this clone: Other DNA sequences in the same sample also yield this CDR3. The chain combines TRBV5-4 with TRBJ2-3; D unclear. The length of the CDR3 is 15 residues. The V end lost 0 bases, the J end lost 0 bases, and 8 bases lay between the germline ends. Germline lookup yields CDR1 SGHNT and CDR2 YYREEE (reference sequence). The DNA of the CDR3 is TGTGCCAGCAGCTTGGGACAAGGTAGCACAGATACGCAGTATTTT. Its translation is CASSLGQGSTDTQYF.

The chain links TRBV3-1 (or the pseudogene TRBV3-2) to TRBJ2-1, with TRBD2 matching over 9 bases. V was clipped by 2 bases and J by 8 bases; unmatched bases: 7. Germline CDR1 is LGHDT and CDR2 is YNNKEL (reference sequence). The CDR3 loop spans 15 amino acids. CDR3 loop: CASSQMAGGRDEQFF. The CDR3, as DNA: TGTGCCAGCAGCCAAATGGCGGGGGGGCGAGATGAGCAGTTCTTC.

This clone has just one count. The genes are TRBV7-9 and TRBJ1-5, with 8 positions matching TRBD1. The ends lost 2 bases at V and 1 base at J; junction bases unmatched: 1. The CDR3 totals 15 residues. Germline CDR1 SEHNR, CDR2 FQNEAQ (reference sequence). For the CDR3, the DNA is TGTGCCAGCAGCTTACAGGGGGCAAGCAATCAGCCCCAGCATTTT. Translated, it gives CASSLQGASNQPQHF. The full variable domain, its missing parts supplied by reference TRBV7-9 and TRBJ1-5, is DTGVSQNPRHKITKRGQNVTFRCDPISEHNRLYWYRQTLGQGPEFLTYFQNEAQLEKSRLLSDRFSAERPKGSFSTLEIQRTEQGDSAMYLCASSLQGASNQPQHFGDGTRLSIL.

CDR3 sequence: CASSKGVTGAVSEQYV. In DNA form, the CDR3 reads TGTGCCAGCAGCAAAGGGGTGACAGGGGCTGTCTCCGAGCAGTACGTC. The V call is TRBV21-1, the J call TRBJ2-7; the D segment call TRBD1 is taken from the table without a DNA check. TRBV21-1 is given as a pseudogene. CDR3 length equals 16 residues.

The chain joins TRBV7-9 to TRBJ2-1; 7 positions agree with TRBD1. Germline-derived CDR1 and CDR2 are SEHNR and FQNEAQ (reference sequence). Trimming at V came to 5 bases and at J to 10 bases, leaving 2 bases not matched to a gene. The CDR3 spans 11 residues. CDR3 bases: TGTGCCAGCAGCGCGACAGGGGAGCAGTTCTTC. Translated: CASSATGEQFF.